A single sample gave rise to the 14 T cell receptor beta chains below, sequenced in a study of cytomegalovirus exposure and HLA in healthy donors. The PCR contained 60 Vbeta and 13 Jbeta primers. Clones were sequenced by immunoSEQ multiplex PCR, and TCRdb holds only the in-frame ones, with some missing. The table lists over 65,000 clones, less than 80% of them singletons. The sample taken for sequencing was PBMCs. These receptors were obtained from a woman aged 40-49 years in good health and CMV-seronegative.

This chain uses TRBV5-1 with TRBJ2-2, with a tentative D call TRBD1 (6 bases). This CDR3 has 14 amino acids. Trimming took off 4 bases at V and 7 bases at J, with 14 bases between the two ends. The germline gives CDR1 SGHRS, CDR2 YFSETQ. CDR3 region: CASSGRGTDGELFF. The DNA for the CDR3 is TGCGCCAGCAGCGGCAGGGGTACCGACGGGGAGCTGTTTTTT.

This rearrangement joins TRBV7-9 to TRBJ2-7, with 8 bases identical to TRBD1. CDR3 size: 15 residues. The V gene end was trimmed by 4 bases and the J gene end by 4 bases; junction bases not matched to a gene: 9. Germline V lookup: CDR1 SEHNR, CDR2 FQNEAQ (reference sequence). Written as DNA, the CDR3 is TGTGCCAGCAGCTCGGAGGACAGGGCCTATTACGAGCAGTACTTC. Its protein is CASSSEDRAYYEQYF.

V usage is TRBV9 and J usage is TRBJ2-3; 12 positions agree with TRBD1. This CDR3 has 16 amino acids. V gave up 0 bases and J gave up 6 bases; unmatched junction bases: 5. The V gene's germline CDR1 is SGDLS and CDR2 YYNGEE. CDR3 amino acids: CASSVGDRGPGDTQYF. The CDR3, as DNA: TGTGCCAGCAGCGTAGGGGACAGGGGGCCAGGGGATACGCAGTATTTT.

V gene TRBV10-2 combines with J gene TRBJ2-1; tentatively, D is TRBD2 (5 bases). In germline, CDR1 is WSHSY, CDR2 SAAADI. V was pared by 7 bases and J by 13 bases, with 17 bases between. The CDR3 length is 12 residues. DNA for the CDR3: TGCGCCAGCACCCAGTCCGCGGGCGAACAGTTCTTC. Protein: CASTQSAGEQFF.

This chain joins TRBV9 and TRBJ2-7, with D possibly being TRBD2 (7 bases). V lost 0 bases to trimming and J lost 4 bases, with 14 bases between them. Germline values: CDR1 SGDLS, CDR2 YYNGEE. The CDR3 totals 15 residues. CDR3 DNA: TGTGCCAGCAGCGTAGACGGGGGAGGGGGGTACGAGCAGTACTTC. Translation: CASSVDGGGGYEQYF. The variable domain in full, with the rest retrieved from reference TRBV9 and TRBJ2-7, is DSGVTQTPKHLITATGQRVTLRCSPRSGDLSVYWYQQSLDQGLQFLIQYYNGEERAKGNILERFSAQQFPDLHSELNLSSLELGDSALYFCASSVDGGGGYEQYFGPGTRLTVT.

V usage is TRBV2 and J usage is TRBJ2-5; D is possibly TRBD2 (6 bases). The CDR3 runs to 19 residues. In germline, CDR1 is SNHLY, CDR2 FYNNEI. V lost 0 bases to trimming and J lost 0 bases, with 20 bases between them. The CDR3 region is CASSEALVRYGGYQETQYF. In nucleotides, the CDR3 is TGTGCCAGCAGTGAAGCGCTAGTTCGGTACGGAGGGTACCAAGAGACCCAGTACTTC. Full variable domain (outside the CDR3, taken from reference TRBV2 and TRBJ2-5): EPEVTQTPSHQVTQMGQEVILRCVPISNHLYFYWYRQILGQKVEFLVSFYNNEISEKSEIFDDQFSVERPDGSNFTLKIRSTKLEDSAMYFCASSEALVRYGGYQETQYFGPGTRLLVL.

The chain has TRBV7-2 and TRBJ2-7; the match to TRBD1 covers 8 bases. Per germline, CDR1 SGHTA and CDR2 FQGNSA. There are 16 residues in the CDR3. Trimming removed 2 bases from V and 5 bases from J; junction bases left unmatched: 11. Here the CDR3 reads CASSLPVQGGGDEQYF. In nucleotides, the CDR3 is TGTGCCAGCAGCTTACCGGTACAGGGGGGAGGCGACGAGCAGTACTTC.

V usage is TRBV19 and J usage is TRBJ1-1, with TRBD1 identical over 8 bases. This CDR3 is built from 16 residues. J lost 1 base, V lost 1 base, and 5 bases had no gene match. Looked up from germline, CDR1 is LNHDA and CDR2 is SQIVND (reference sequence). The CDR3 DNA is TGTGCCAGTAGTATAGGGACAGGGCGCTGGAACACTGAAGCTTTCTTT. Translation: CASSIGTGRWNTEAFF.

The chain uses TRBV6-5 and TRBJ1-1; D might be TRBD1 (6 bases). V gave up 5 bases and J gave up 0 bases, with 10 bases separating them. This CDR3 is 14 amino acids long. CDR1 is MNHEY and CDR2 is SVGAGI in the germline V gene. The CDR3 protein is CASSPGTLNTEAFF. In nucleotides, the CDR3 is TGTGCCAGCAGTCCCGGGACACTGAACACTGAAGCTTTCTTT.

The V call is TRBV6-5, the J call TRBJ1-4; D not resolved. V lost 7 bases, J lost 4 bases, and 16 bases lay in between. The germline CDR1 and CDR2 sequences are MNHEY and SVGAGI. This CDR3 is 15 amino acids long. CDR3 sequence: CASKRTELNNEKLFF. CDR3 bases: TGTGCCAGCAAACGAACTGAGCTGAATAATGAAAAACTGTTTTTT.

The V call is TRBV18, the J call TRBJ2-5, with D maybe TRBD2 (7 bases). The CDR3 loop spans 15 amino acids. Germline values: CDR1 KGHSH, CDR2 LQKENI. The V end was cut by 3 bases, the J end by 3 bases, with 14 bases between. CDR3 DNA sequence: TGTGCCAGCTCACCCGGGACGGGGGGCGAAGAGACCCAGTACTTC. Amino acid sequence: CASSPGTGGEETQYF.

The chain recombines TRBV29-1 with TRBJ2-7, with TRBD1 matching 9 bases. The V gene's germline CDR1 is SQVTM and CDR2 ANQGSEA. V shed 2 bases and J 7 bases; nucleotides not matched to a gene: 6. There are 13 residues in the CDR3. CDR3 nucleotides: TGCAGCGTTGAATGGACAGGGGCTTTGGAGCAGTACTTC. The encoded protein is CSVEWTGALEQYF.

V and J are TRBV4-3 and TRBJ2-7; 11 bases align to TRBD1. V gave up 2 bases and J gave up 7 bases; unmatched junction bases: 13. Germline loops: CDR1 LGHNA, CDR2 YSLEER. This CDR3 has 17 residues. CDR3 region: CASSQYGLGQGVVEQYF. CDR3 nucleotide sequence: TGCGCCAGCAGCCAATATGGGTTGGGACAGGGGGTTGTTGAGCAGTACTTC.

The gene calls are TRBV19 and TRBJ2-3, with TRBD2 matching over 9 bases. Germline lookup yields CDR1 LNHDA and CDR2 SQIVND (reference sequence). CDR3 length: 15 residues. V shed 7 bases and J 3 bases; nucleotides not matched to a gene: 8. CDR3 nucleotide sequence: TGTGCCAGTATGGAGACTAGCGGTTTTACAGATACGCAGTATTTT. It translates to CASMETSGFTDTQYF.